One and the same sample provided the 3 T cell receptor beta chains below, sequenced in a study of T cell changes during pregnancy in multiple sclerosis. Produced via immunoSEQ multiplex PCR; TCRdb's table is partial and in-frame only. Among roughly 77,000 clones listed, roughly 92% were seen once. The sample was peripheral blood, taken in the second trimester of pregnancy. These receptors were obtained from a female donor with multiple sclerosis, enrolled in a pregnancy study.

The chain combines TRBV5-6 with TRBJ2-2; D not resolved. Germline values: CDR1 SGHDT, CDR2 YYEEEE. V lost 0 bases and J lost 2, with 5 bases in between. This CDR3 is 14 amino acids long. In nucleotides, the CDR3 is TGTGCCAGCAGCTTGGCAGGCAACACCGGGGAGCTGTTTTTT. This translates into CASSLAGNTGELFF.

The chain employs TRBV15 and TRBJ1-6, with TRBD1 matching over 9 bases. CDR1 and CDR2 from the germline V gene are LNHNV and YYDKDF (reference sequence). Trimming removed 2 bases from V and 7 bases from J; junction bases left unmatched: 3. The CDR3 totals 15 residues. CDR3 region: CATSRTGTGNSPLHF. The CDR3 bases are TGTGCCACCAGCAGAACCGGGACAGGGAATTCACCCCTCCACTTT.

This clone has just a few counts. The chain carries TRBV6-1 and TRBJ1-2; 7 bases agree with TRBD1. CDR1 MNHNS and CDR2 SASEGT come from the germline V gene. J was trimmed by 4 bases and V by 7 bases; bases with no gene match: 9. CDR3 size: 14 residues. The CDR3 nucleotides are TGTGCCAGCACCCCGGGACAGTCATCCTATGGCTACACCTTC. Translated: CASTPGQSSYGYTF.